Presented here are 23 T cell receptor beta chains from one specimen sequenced in a study of beta chain features in type 1 diabetes. Investigators reverse transcribed all isolated RNA, so they sequenced expressed TCRB transcripts. This table comes from immunoSEQ multiplex PCR, and its TCRdb copy is limited to in-frame clones, with some not included. The sample yields 130,000 to 150,000 clones, about a tenth seen once. Source material: central memory CD4+ T cells from blood. The receptors were gathered from a man younger than 35 in good health.

The sample holds a few counts of this clone. The rearrangement joins TRBV6-4 to TRBJ2-7; weak D call: TRBD2 (5 bases). The CDR3 extends over 16 amino acids. Trimming left V 4 bases short and J 2 bases short, with 18 bases between. Germline values: CDR1 MRHNA, CDR2 SNTAGT. The CDR3 here is CASSAIGIRATYEQYF. The CDR3 DNA reads TGTGCCAGCAGTGCTATCGGGATCCGTGCAACCTACGAGCAGTACTTC.

This clone was detected ten times or more. V usage is TRBV30 and J usage is TRBJ1-2; 7 nucleotides align to TRBD1. V shed 2 bases, J shed 5 bases, and the junction held 5 bases outside the gene matches. The CDR3 extends over 13 amino acids. Germline-derived CDR1 and CDR2 are GTSNPN and SVGIG (reference sequence). The CDR3 loop is CAWSTGQAYGYTF. CDR3 nucleotides: TGTGCCTGGAGTACTGGACAGGCGTATGGCTACACCTTC.

The chain uses TRBV27 and TRBJ1-5, with D possibly being TRBD1 (5 bases). The CDR3 totals 14 residues. V gave up 3 bases and J gave up 7 bases, with 13 bases separating them. Germline lookup yields CDR1 MNHEY and CDR2 SMNVEV (reference sequence). The CDR3 here is CASSLMGLEQPQHF. DNA for the CDR3: TGTGCCAGCAGTTTGATGGGGCTAGAGCAGCCCCAGCATTTT.

This clone was counted only a few times. The chain links TRBV7-2 to TRBJ2-7, with D perhaps matching TRBD1 (6 bases). This CDR3 is 14 amino acids long. The germline V and J ends were trimmed by 8 bases and 5 bases, with 19 bases remaining between them. CDR1 and CDR2 from the germline V gene are SGHTA and FQGNSA. The CDR3 coding sequence is TGTGCCAGCTCACCGGGACAAGGACTCCACGAGCAGTACTTC. Translation: CASSPGQGLHEQYF.

The rearrangement joins TRBV5-6 to TRBJ2-5; 13 positions match TRBD2. In germline, CDR1 is SGHDT, CDR2 YYEEEE. V lost 2 bases to trimming and J lost 4 bases; unmatched junction nucleotides: 2. This CDR3 is built from 15 residues. The CDR3 sequence is CASSFTSGGAETQYF. DNA of the CDR3: TGTGCCAGCAGCTTCACTAGCGGGGGGGCAGAGACCCAGTACTTC.

The chain combines TRBV7-2 with TRBJ2-3; 7 nucleotides line up with TRBD2. Germline trimming cut 1 base from V and 0 bases from J; bases unmatched to any gene: 7. The CDR3 covers 17 residues. Germline values: CDR1 SGHTA, CDR2 FQGNSA. In DNA form, the CDR3 reads TGTGCCAGCAGCTTAGGGGCTAGCGGACTTAGCACAGATACGCAGTATTTT. Its translation is CASSLGASGLSTDTQYF.

This sequence joins TRBV5-4 and TRBJ2-7; 8 bases align to TRBD2. This CDR3 comprises 14 residues. The V gene end was trimmed by 1 base and the J gene end by 0 bases; junction bases not matched to a gene: 0. Germline assignment: CDR1 SGHNT and CDR2 YYREEE (reference sequence). The CDR3: CASSLLAGSYEQYF. Here the CDR3 DNA reads TGTGCCAGCAGCTTGCTAGCGGGCTCCTACGAGCAGTACTTC.

This clone was observed a handful of times. This chain connects TRBV19 to TRBJ1-5; D may be TRBD1 (6 bases). This CDR3 is 17 amino acids long. Germline V lookup: CDR1 LNHDA, CDR2 SQIVND (reference sequence). V lost 3 bases, J lost 1 base, and 16 bases lay in between. The DNA for the CDR3 is TGTGCCAGTAGTATGGACAGCTTAATCAGGAGCAATCAGCCCCAGCATTTT. This translates into CASSMDSLIRSNQPQHF.

This clone was picked up a small number of times. The rearrangement links TRBV6-5 to TRBJ2-3; 11 bases agree with TRBD2. V shed 6 bases and J 2 bases; nucleotides not matched to a gene: 1. The CDR3 has 14 residues. Looked up from germline, CDR1 is MNHEY and CDR2 is SVGAGI. The CDR3 protein is CASRTSGATDTQYF. The CDR3 DNA follows: TGTGCCAGCAGGACTAGCGGGGCCACAGATACGCAGTATTTT.

V gene TRBV4-3 combines with J gene TRBJ2-7; 7 nucleotides agree with TRBD1. V was pared by 3 bases and J by 4 bases, with 3 bases of the junction left unmatched. Germline V CDR1 and CDR2: LGHNA, YSLEER. The CDR3 has 13 amino acids. CDR3 nucleotides: TGCGCCAGCAGCCAGATACAGGGGTACGAGCAGTACTTC. Its protein is CASSQIQGYEQYF.

This chain joins TRBV19 and TRBJ1-5; D is perhaps TRBD1 (5 bases). CDR3 length equals 14 residues. The germline V gene encodes CDR1 LNHDA and CDR2 SQIVND (reference sequence). V lost 3 bases and J lost 6, with 12 bases in between. The CDR3 reads CASSMRTGGQPQHF. In DNA, the CDR3 is TGTGCCAGTAGTATGCGAACAGGCGGTCAGCCCCAGCATTTT.

This clone was observed a few times. The chain employs TRBV28 and TRBJ1-2; 7 positions match TRBD1. Germline CDR1 reads MDHEN; CDR2 reads SYDVKM. The V gene end was trimmed by 5 bases and the J gene end by 10 bases; junction bases not matched to a gene: 16. This CDR3 comprises 15 residues. Here the CDR3 reads CASSEIKTGMGDYTF. DNA of the CDR3: TGTGCCAGCAGTGAGATAAAGACAGGGATGGGTGACTACACCTTC.

This clone was seen only a few times. The chain links TRBV7-7 to TRBJ2-5; TRBD1 matches 9 bases. The CDR3 loop spans 15 amino acids. V gave up 8 bases and J gave up 0 bases; unmatched junction bases: 7. CDR1 SSHAT and CDR2 FNYEAQ come from the germline V gene (reference sequence). This CDR3 reads CASLEGTGYQETQYF. The CDR3 DNA follows: TGTGCCAGCCTGGAGGGGACAGGGTACCAAGAGACCCAGTACTTC.

This chain connects TRBV30 to TRBJ1-5; D is uncertain. This CDR3 is 15 amino acids long. Germline V gives CDR1 GTSNPN, CDR2 SVGIG (reference sequence). V was trimmed by 0 bases and J by 10 bases, leaving 19 bases between them. The CDR3 loop is CAWSVNDPISEPQHF. In DNA, the CDR3 is TGTGCCTGGAGTGTAAACGATCCGATCAGTGAACCCCAGCATTTT.

The chain couples TRBV7-2 to TRBJ1-2, with TRBD1 matching over 9 bases. The CDR3 contains 15 residues. Losses at the gene ends were 2 bases for V and 5 bases for J; bases not matched to a gene: 6. Germline values: CDR1 SGHTA, CDR2 FQGNSA. CDR3: CASSLNRDRAYGYTF. CDR3 DNA: TGTGCCAGCAGCTTAAACCGGGACAGGGCTTATGGCTACACCTTC.

The chain recombines TRBV7-2 with TRBJ2-1, with TRBD1 identical over 7 bases. V was pared by 5 bases and J by 6 bases, with 7 bases of the junction left unmatched. CDR1 and CDR2 from the germline V gene are SGHTA and FQGNSA. There are 14 residues in the CDR3. The CDR3 nucleotides read TGTGCCAGCAGCGTACGACAGGGAGCCAATGAGCAGTTCTTC. It yields the protein CASSVRQGANEQFF.

The chain joins TRBV29-1 to TRBJ2-3, with D possibly TRBD1 on 5 matching bases. The CDR3 sequence is 13 residues long. V lost 5 bases, J lost 7 bases, and 16 bases lay in between. Germline V gene lookup returns CDR1 SQVTM and CDR2 ANQGSEA. The CDR3, as DNA: TGCAGCGTTAGTATCGACAGTACCAATACGCAGTATTTT. This sequence encodes CSVSIDSTNTQYF.

The V call is TRBV11-2, the J call TRBJ1-2; no clear D gene. Germline values: CDR1 SGHAT, CDR2 FQNNGV. V lost 1 base and J lost 1, with 7 bases in between. This CDR3 is 14 amino acids long. In DNA form, the CDR3 reads TGTGCCAGCAGCTTAGTTCGAGTTAACTATGGCTACACCTTC. It yields the protein CASSLVRVNYGYTF.

V is TRBV30 and J is TRBJ1-5, with D perhaps matching TRBD1 (5 bases). Trimming pared 1 base from V and 4 bases from J, leaving 11 bases between. There are 14 residues in the CDR3. Germline CDR1 GTSNPN, CDR2 SVGIG (reference sequence). CDR3 amino acids: CAWSGDGGNQPQHF. CDR3 nucleotides: TGTGCCTGGAGTGGGGACGGGGGAAATCAGCCCCAGCATTTT.

In this sample, this clone turned up a few times. V usage is TRBV5-1 and J usage is TRBJ1-2; D may be TRBD1 (5 bases). The germline V gene has CDR1 SGHRS and CDR2 YFSETQ. V was cut by 0 bases and J by 8 bases, with 14 bases left in between. The CDR3 is made up of 14 amino acids. CDR3 sequence (DNA): TGCGCCAGCAGCTTGGAAGGGGTATTGAGAGGCTACACCTTC. Residues: CASSLEGVLRGYTF.

This clone was counted at least ten times. The chain uses TRBV5-6 and TRBJ2-2; 9 bases are a match to TRBD2. Germline loops: CDR1 SGHDT, CDR2 YYEEEE. The CDR3 covers 16 residues. With 4 bases clipped from V and 5 bases from J, the junction kept 9 bases outside the gene matches. The CDR3 protein is CASSLDRAGGTGELFF. DNA for the CDR3: TGTGCCAGCAGCCTAGACCGAGCGGGGGGTACCGGGGAGCTGTTTTTT.

This clone has more than one count but fewer than ten. The chain uses TRBV7-2 and TRBJ2-3; D ambiguous. Deletions cut 8 bases from V and 2 bases from J, with 14 bases between. This CDR3 region has 14 residues. Germline CDR1 is SGHTA and CDR2 is FQGNSA. The CDR3 spells CASRRQTITDTQYF. The CDR3 bases are TGTGCCAGCCGCAGGCAGACGATCACAGATACGCAGTATTTT.

This clone was observed a handful of times. A read error may produce the germline difference seen at one junction end. The V gene is TRBV28, the J gene TRBJ1-5; D is uncertain. The CDR3 loop spans 15 amino acids. Germline CDR1 MDHEN, CDR2 SYDVKM. CDR3 residues: CASSRAFEGKQPQHF. Here the CDR3 DNA reads TGTGCCAGCAGCCGGGCCTTTGAGGGCAAACAGCCCCAGCATTTT.